Reported below is one T cell receptor (beta chain). TCRdb's table, derived via immunoSEQ multiplex PCR, lists solely in-frame clones and lacks some. The sample's table shows approximately 49,000 clones. This record comes from a study of Tregs in tolerant kidney transplant recipients. The starting material was CD4+ T cells from blood, obtained before the transplant. The clonotype comes from a human donor who received a combined kidney and bone marrow transplant.

The CDR3 bases that were read are TGCAGCGTTGGGACAGGGGTTTCTCAGCCC. Protein sequence: CSVGTGVSQP. The entire CDR3 sequence reads CSVGTGVSQPQHF. The J gene is TRBJ1-5, the V gene TRBV29-1; TRBD1 matches at 9 bases. The CDR3 extends 3 residues past the end of the read, so its final part is completed from the germline J gene. CDR1 and CDR2 (germline): SQVTM, ANQGSEA. The length of the CDR3 is 13 residues. Losses at the gene ends were 4 bases for V and 6 bases for J; bases not matched to a gene: 4.